The next 21 T cell receptor beta chains were all read from a single sample in a study of blood T cell repertoires in COVID-19. Using immunoSEQ multiplex PCR, the repertoire was profiled, and TCRdb retains in-frame clones only, with some absent. The data show 180,000 or so clones, around 80% seen once. The sequenced sample was PBMCs or T cells enriched from blood (not recorded which). These receptors all come from a man aged 55 to 70 who had been exposed to COVID-19.

The V call is TRBV5-1, the J call TRBJ2-1; 7 bases agree with TRBD1. J gave up 10 bases and V 3 bases, and 7 bases lay outside the gene matches. Germline CDR1 reads SGHRS; CDR2 reads YFSETQ. The CDR3 totals 13 residues. The CDR3 protein is CASSSGWGQEQFF. The DNA for the CDR3 is TGCGCCAGCAGCTCAGGCTGGGGACAGGAGCAGTTCTTC.

The V and J genes are TRBV4-1 and TRBJ2-1; 7 bases agree with TRBD2. The CDR3 has 18 residues. Looked up from germline, CDR1 is MGHRA and CDR2 is YSYEKL. Trimming cost V 3 bases and J 2 bases; bases outside gene matches: 13. The CDR3 sequence: CASSHLLREAGPYNEQFF. The CDR3 region has the DNA TGCGCCAGCAGCCATCTACTCCGGGAGGCGGGACCCTACAATGAGCAGTTCTTC.

This clone turned up a few times. The CDR3 region is CASSQVGTSGRRTDTQYF. CDR3 coding DNA: TGCGCCAGCAGCCAAGTAGGGACTAGCGGGAGGAGGACAGATACGCAGTATTTT. The V and J genes are TRBV4-1 and TRBJ2-3, with TRBD2 matching 15 bases. After removal of 1 base from V and 3 bases from J, the junction contained 5 bases not matched to a gene. The CDR3 extends over 18 amino acids. Germline assignment: CDR1 MGHRA and CDR2 YSYEKL.

The genes are TRBV5-6 and TRBJ1-1, with 9 bases aligning to TRBD1. The trim removed 2 bases at V and 4 bases at J, leaving 6 bases unmatched. Germline V gene lookup returns CDR1 SGHDT and CDR2 YYEEEE. CDR3 length: 15 amino acids. The CDR3 DNA sequence: TGTGCCAGCAGCTTTTACAGGGGGCTTGGCACTGAAGCTTTCTTT. This sequence encodes CASSFYRGLGTEAFF.

The J gene is TRBJ2-5, the V gene TRBV23-1, with 10 bases fitting TRBD2. Being an ORF, TRBV23-1 has a function that is uncertain. CDR3 length: 17 amino acids. After removal of 2 bases from V and 1 base from J, the junction contained 7 bases not matched to a gene. CDR3 bases: TGCGCCAGCAGTCAAGACCCCCTAGCGGGAGTCCAAGAGACCCAGTACTTC. Translation gives CASSQDPLAGVQETQYF.

This rearrangement joins TRBV10-1 to TRBJ1-1, with TRBD1 identical over 9 bases. Germline CDR1 and CDR2: WNHNN and SYGVQD (reference sequence). J lost 0 bases, V lost 3 bases, and 14 bases had no gene match. The CDR3 sequence is 19 residues long. The CDR3 DNA is TGCGCCAGCAGTGAAAACCGGGGATTGGGGACAGGGCTGAACACTGAAGCTTTCTTT. Residues: CASSENRGLGTGLNTEAFF.

The V and J genes are TRBV10-1 and TRBJ2-1; TRBD2 matches 13 bases. After removal of 6 bases from V and 5 bases from J, the junction contained 4 bases not matched to a gene. This CDR3 comprises 15 residues. Looked up from germline, CDR1 is WNHNN and CDR2 is SYGVQD (reference sequence). CDR3 loop: CASSHGTSGDNEQFF. The CDR3 DNA is TGCGCCAGCAGCCATGGGACTAGCGGGGACAATGAGCAGTTCTTC.

The V and J genes are TRBV27 and TRBJ1-5; TRBD1 aligns across 9 bases. The CDR3 has 15 amino acids. Germline V CDR1 and CDR2: MNHEY, SMNVEV (reference sequence). V dropped 3 bases and J dropped 2; count of bases not matched to a gene: 2. CDR3 DNA sequence: TGTGCCAGCAGTTTGGGACAGGGTGGCAATCAGCCCCAGCATTTT. It specifies CASSLGQGGNQPQHF.

This clone was seen a few times. J is TRBJ2-7 and V is TRBV2; 14 positions match TRBD2. The CDR3 length is 15 residues. Per germline, CDR1 SNHLY and CDR2 FYNNEI. V lost 5 bases and J lost 6; bases outside the gene matches: 6. The chain's CDR3 is CASSPQGLAGGEQYF. The CDR3 DNA follows: TGTGCCAGCAGTCCCCAAGGACTAGCGGGAGGCGAGCAGTACTTC.

The chain carries TRBV14 and TRBJ2-3, with TRBD2 matching over 8 bases. The CDR3 totals 15 residues. Germline CDR1 SGHDN, CDR2 FVKESK. V dropped 6 bases and J dropped 2; count of bases not matched to a gene: 7. The CDR3 DNA follows: TGTGCCAGCAGACCCGGCGGGGGGACCACAGATACGCAGTATTTT. Amino acid sequence: CASRPGGGTTDTQYF.

The sample holds one count of this clone. The V gene is TRBV7-8, the J gene TRBJ1-1, with 11 nucleotides matching TRBD1. The CDR3 covers 16 residues. V lost 5 bases, J lost 5 bases, and 10 bases stayed unmatched. Looked up from germline, CDR1 is SGHVS and CDR2 is FQNEAQ. The CDR3 DNA reads TGTGCCAGCAGCCTGGGGACAGGGGGTTTGTCGACTGAAGCTTTCTTT. Encoded protein: CASSLGTGGLSTEAFF.

The J gene is TRBJ2-2, the V gene TRBV27; TRBD2 might be the D (6 bases). The CDR3 sequence is 14 residues long. CDR1 and CDR2 from the germline V gene are MNHEY and SMNVEV (reference sequence). Here the CDR3 DNA reads TGTGCTTCGGGGGTTCTCCCGAACACCGGGGAGCTGTTTTTT. This encodes CASGVLPNTGELFF.

This clone was counted once. This rearrangement joins TRBV6-5 to TRBJ1-5; 9 bases match TRBD1. The ends lost 4 bases at V and 7 bases at J; junction bases unmatched: 8. The CDR3 runs to 15 residues. Looked up from germline, CDR1 is MNHEY and CDR2 is SVGAGI. CDR3 loop: CASSSGTGSRQPQHF. CDR3 coding DNA: TGTGCCAGCAGTTCGGGGACAGGGAGCCGACAGCCCCAGCATTTT.

This clone was picked up one time. The CDR3 region has the DNA TGTGCCAGCAGCTGGCCGGGACAGTACACCTTC. Its translation is CASSWPGQYTF. The V and J genes are TRBV6-2 or TRBV6-3 and TRBJ1-2; 7 bases match TRBD1. With V trimmed by 6 bases and J by 11 bases, 6 bases remained unmatched. The CDR3 has 11 residues. From germline, CDR1 is MNHEY and CDR2 SVGEGT.

This chain links TRBV27 with TRBJ2-7, with 14 bases identical to TRBD2. Germline lookup yields CDR1 MNHEY and CDR2 SMNVEV (reference sequence). The CDR3 contains 16 residues. Trimming cost V 5 bases and J 3 bases; bases outside gene matches: 6. In DNA form, the CDR3 reads TGTGCCAGCAGTCCGGGACTAGCGGGAGCCGTCTACGAGCAGTACTTC. The encoded protein is CASSPGLAGAVYEQYF.

The gene calls are TRBV10-3 and TRBJ1-4; 8 nucleotides align to TRBD1. The trim removed 6 bases at V and 8 bases at J, leaving 8 bases unmatched. CDR1 is ENHRY and CDR2 is SYGVKD in the germline V gene. CDR3 length equals 14 residues. The chain's CDR3 is CAIRKGQGGEKLFF. In DNA, the CDR3 is TGTGCCATCAGGAAAGGACAGGGTGGAGAAAAACTGTTTTTT.

The chain links TRBV7-9 to TRBJ2-7; 11 bases match TRBD2. CDR3 length equals 15 residues. V lost 3 bases and J lost 2; bases outside the gene matches: 3. Germline V gene sequence: CDR1 SEHNR, CDR2 FQNEAQ (reference sequence). For the CDR3, the DNA is TGTGCCAGCAGCTTGGGGACTAGCGGAACCTACGAGCAGTACTTC. Translation gives CASSLGTSGTYEQYF.

The rearrangement joins TRBV2 to TRBJ2-1; 10 positions agree with TRBD2. V shed 6 bases and J 0 bases; nucleotides not matched to a gene: 8. Per the germline V gene, CDR1 is SNHLY and CDR2 is FYNNEI. This CDR3 is built from 17 residues. The CDR3 spells CASRDGTSVISYNEQFF. In DNA, the CDR3 is TGTGCCAGCAGGGACGGGACTAGCGTAATCTCCTACAATGAGCAGTTCTTC.

The V gene is TRBV27, the J gene TRBJ2-3; 7 bases are a match to TRBD1. There are 13 residues in the CDR3. The V gene's germline CDR1 is MNHEY and CDR2 SMNVEV (reference sequence). V gave up 6 bases and J gave up 4 bases; unmatched junction bases: 4. The CDR3 DNA is TGTGCCAGCAGCACAGGGGCGGCAGATACGCAGTATTTT. As protein: CASSTGAADTQYF.

This clone was recorded once. In DNA form, the CDR3 reads TGTGCCAGCAGTTACTCGTCGGCGGTACAAGAGACCCAGTACTTC. Protein product: CASSYSSAVQETQYF. J is TRBJ2-5 and V is TRBV6-5; D is undetermined. Germline V gene data show CDR1 as MNHEY and CDR2 as SVGAGI. This CDR3 comprises 15 residues. V was cut by 0 bases and J by 2 bases, with 10 bases left in between.

V usage is TRBV9 and J usage is TRBJ2-1, with 8 bases aligning to TRBD2. Germline loops: CDR1 SGDLS, CDR2 YYNGEE. The V and J ends lost 3 bases and 9 bases, in that order; junction bases with no gene match: 8. The CDR3 runs 14 residues. This CDR3 is CASSGGLGVGEQFF. The CDR3, as DNA: TGTGCCAGCAGCGGGGGACTAGGAGTCGGTGAGCAGTTCTTC.